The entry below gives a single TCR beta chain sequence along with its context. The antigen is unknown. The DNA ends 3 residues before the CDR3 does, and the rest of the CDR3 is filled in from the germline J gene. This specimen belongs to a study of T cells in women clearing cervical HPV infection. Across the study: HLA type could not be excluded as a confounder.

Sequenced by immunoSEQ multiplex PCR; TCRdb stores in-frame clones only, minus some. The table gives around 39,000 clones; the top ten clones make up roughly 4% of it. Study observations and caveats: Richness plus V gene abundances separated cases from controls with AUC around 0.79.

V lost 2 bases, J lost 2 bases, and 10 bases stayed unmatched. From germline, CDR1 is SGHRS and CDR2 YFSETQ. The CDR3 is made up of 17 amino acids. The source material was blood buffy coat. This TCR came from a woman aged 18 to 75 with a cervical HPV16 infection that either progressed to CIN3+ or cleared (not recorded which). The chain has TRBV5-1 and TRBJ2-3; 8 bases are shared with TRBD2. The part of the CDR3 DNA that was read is TGCGCCAGCAGCTTCCTCTGGCGGGGGGCCACCACAGATACG. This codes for CASSFLWRGATTDT. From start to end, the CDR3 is CASSFLWRGATTDTQYF.